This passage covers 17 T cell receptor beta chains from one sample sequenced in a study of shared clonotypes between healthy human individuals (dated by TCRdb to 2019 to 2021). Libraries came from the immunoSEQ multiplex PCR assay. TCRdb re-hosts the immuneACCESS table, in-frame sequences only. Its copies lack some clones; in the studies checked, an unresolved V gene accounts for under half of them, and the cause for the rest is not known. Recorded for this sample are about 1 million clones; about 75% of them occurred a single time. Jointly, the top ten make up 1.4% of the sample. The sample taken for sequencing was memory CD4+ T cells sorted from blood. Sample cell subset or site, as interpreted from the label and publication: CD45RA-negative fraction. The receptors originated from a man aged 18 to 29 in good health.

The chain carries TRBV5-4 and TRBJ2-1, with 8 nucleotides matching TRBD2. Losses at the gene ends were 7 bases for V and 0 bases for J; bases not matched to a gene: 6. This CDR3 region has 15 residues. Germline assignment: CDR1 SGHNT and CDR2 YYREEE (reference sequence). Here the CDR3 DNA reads TGTGCCAGCTTCCCGGGAGGGAACTCCTACAATGAGCAGTTCTTC. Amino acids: CASFPGGNSYNEQFF.

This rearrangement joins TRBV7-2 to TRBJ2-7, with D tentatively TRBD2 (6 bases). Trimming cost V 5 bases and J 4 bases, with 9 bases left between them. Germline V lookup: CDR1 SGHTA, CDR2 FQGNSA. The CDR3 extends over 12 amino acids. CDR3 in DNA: TGTGCCAGCAGCGCGGGATTGTACGAGCAGTACTTC. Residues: CASSAGLYEQYF.

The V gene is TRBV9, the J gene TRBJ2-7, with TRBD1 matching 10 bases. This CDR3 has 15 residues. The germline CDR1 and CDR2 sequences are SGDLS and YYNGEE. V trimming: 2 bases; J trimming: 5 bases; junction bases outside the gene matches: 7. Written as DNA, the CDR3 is TGTGCCAGCAGCGTTACGACAGGGGGCTGGGACGAGCAGTACTTC. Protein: CASSVTTGGWDEQYF.

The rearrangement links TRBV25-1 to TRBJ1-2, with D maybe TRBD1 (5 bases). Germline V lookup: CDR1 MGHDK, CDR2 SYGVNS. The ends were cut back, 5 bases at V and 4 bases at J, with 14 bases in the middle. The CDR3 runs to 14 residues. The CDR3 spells CASSPTAQGYGYTF. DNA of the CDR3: TGTGCCAGCAGTCCCACGGCCCAGGGCTATGGCTACACCTTC.

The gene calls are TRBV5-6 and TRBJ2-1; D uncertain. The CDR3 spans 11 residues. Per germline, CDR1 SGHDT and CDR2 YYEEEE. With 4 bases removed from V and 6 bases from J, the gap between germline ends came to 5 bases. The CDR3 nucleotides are TGTGCCAGCAGCCGGGCCAATGAGCAGTTCTTC. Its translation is CASSRANEQFF.

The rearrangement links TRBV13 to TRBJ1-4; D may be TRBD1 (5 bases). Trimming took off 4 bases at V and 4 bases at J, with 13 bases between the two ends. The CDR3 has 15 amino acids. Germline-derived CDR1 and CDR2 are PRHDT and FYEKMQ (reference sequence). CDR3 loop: CASSWGTEVNEKLFF. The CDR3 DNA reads TGTGCCAGCAGCTGGGGGACGGAGGTTAATGAAAAACTGTTTTTT. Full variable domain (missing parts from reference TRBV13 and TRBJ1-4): AAGVIQSPRHLIKEKRETATLKCYPIPRHDTVYWYQQGPGQDPQFLISFYEKMQSDKGSIPDRFSAQQFSDYHSELNMSSLELGDSALYFCASSWGTEVNEKLFFGSGTQLSVL.

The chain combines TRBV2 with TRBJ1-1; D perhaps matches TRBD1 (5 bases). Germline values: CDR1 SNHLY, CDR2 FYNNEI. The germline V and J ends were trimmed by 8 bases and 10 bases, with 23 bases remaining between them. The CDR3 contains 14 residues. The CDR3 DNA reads TGTGCCAGCGCTATTCAGGGTATAATATTTGGAGCTTTCTTT. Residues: CASAIQGIIFGAFF.

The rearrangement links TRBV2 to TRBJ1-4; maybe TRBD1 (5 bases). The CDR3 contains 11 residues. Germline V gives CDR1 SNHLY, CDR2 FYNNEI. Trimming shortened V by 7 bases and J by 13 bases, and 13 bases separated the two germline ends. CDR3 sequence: CASTLRGGLFF. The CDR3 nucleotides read TGTGCCAGCACCCTACGGGGGGGACTGTTTTTT.

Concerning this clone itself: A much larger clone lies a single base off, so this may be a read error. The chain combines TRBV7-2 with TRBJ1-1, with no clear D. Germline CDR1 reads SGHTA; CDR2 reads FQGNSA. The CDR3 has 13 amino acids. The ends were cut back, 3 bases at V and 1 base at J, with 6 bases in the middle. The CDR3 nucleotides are TGTGCCAGCAGCTTGTCAGAGAACACTGAAGCTTTCTTT. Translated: CASSLSENTEAFF.

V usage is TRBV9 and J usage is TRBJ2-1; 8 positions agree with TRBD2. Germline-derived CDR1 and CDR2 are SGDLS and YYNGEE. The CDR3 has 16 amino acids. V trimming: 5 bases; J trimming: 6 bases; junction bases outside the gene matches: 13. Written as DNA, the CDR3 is TGTGCCAGCAGTTATGACCCGGGACTAGTTGTCAATGAGCAGTTCTTC. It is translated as CASSYDPGLVVNEQFF.

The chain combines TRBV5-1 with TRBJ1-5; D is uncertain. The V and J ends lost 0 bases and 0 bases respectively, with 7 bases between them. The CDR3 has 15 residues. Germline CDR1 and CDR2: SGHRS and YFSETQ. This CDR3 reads CASSLGVYSNQPQHF. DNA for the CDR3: TGCGCCAGCAGCTTGGGGGTCTATAGCAATCAGCCCCAGCATTTT.

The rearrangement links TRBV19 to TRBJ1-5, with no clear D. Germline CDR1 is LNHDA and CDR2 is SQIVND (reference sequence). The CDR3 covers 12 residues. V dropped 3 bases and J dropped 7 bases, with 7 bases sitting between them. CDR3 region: CASSMAEQPQHF. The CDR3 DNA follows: TGTGCCAGTAGTATGGCGGAGCAGCCCCAGCATTTT.

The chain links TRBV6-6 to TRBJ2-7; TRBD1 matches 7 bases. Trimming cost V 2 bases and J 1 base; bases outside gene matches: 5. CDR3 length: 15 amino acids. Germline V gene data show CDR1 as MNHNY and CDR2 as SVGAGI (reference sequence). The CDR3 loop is CASSYRGRGSYEQYF. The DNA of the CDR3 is TGTGCCAGCAGTTACAGGGGGCGAGGGTCCTACGAGCAGTACTTC.

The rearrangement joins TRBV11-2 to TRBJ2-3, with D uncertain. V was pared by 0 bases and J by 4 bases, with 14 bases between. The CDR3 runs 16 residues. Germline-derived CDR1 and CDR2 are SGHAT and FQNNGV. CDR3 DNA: TGTGCCAGCAGCTTAGATGGGTGGGCGCACGCAGATACGCAGTATTTT. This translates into CASSLDGWAHADTQYF.

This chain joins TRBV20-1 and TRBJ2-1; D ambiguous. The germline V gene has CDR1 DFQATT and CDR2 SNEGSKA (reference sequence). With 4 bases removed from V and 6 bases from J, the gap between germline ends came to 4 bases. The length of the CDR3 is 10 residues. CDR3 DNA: TGCAGTGCTACAAGCAATGAGCAGTTCTTC. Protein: CSATSNEQFF.

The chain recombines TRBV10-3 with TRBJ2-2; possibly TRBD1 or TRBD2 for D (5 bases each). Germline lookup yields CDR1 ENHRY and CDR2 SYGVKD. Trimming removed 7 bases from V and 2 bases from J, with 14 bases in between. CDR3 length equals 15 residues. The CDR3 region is CAITAGTKNTGELFF. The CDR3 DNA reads TGTGCCATCACCGCCGGGACCAAAAACACCGGGGAGCTGTTTTTT.

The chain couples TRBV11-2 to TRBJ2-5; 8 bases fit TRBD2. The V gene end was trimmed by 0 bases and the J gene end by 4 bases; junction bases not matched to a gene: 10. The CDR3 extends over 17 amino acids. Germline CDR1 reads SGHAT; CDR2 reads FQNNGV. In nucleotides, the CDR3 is TGTGCCAGCAGCTTAGATCGCGGTAGCGGGATATCAGAGACCCAGTACTTC. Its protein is CASSLDRGSGISETQYF.